The sequence of this TCR beta chain was determined in a study of response to subunit inactivated influenza vaccine. Broader study findings: With each seasonal influenza vaccination, the authors suggested, few new T cells are recruited.

TCRdb passed the RT-PCR reads through MiXCR, listing each CDR3 protein once. The sample records 750,000 to 850,000 distinct CDR3 sequences, around 18% being singletons. CDR3 length equals 11 residues. The V gene's germline CDR1 is DFQATT and CDR2 SNEGSKA (reference sequence). J lost 15 bases, V lost 6 bases, and 11 bases had no gene match. This clonotype was detected only a few times. Its antigen is currently unknown. The chain links TRBV20-1 to TRBJ2-1; 7 bases are a match to TRBD2. Sequenced material: PBMCs from blood, taken more than 4 days after vaccination. The source of this sequence is a man aged 50-59 years who received an inactivated influenza vaccine. The CDR3 sequence: CSARKGLDRFF. CDR3 nucleotides: TGCAGTGCAAGAAAAGGACTAGATCGGTTCTTC.